This T cell receptor beta chain was sequenced in a study of T cells in Graves' hyperthyroidism and ophthalmopathy. Regarding the study as a whole: The model's output predicted ophthalmopathy at a median of 6.5 months prior to onset.

The CDR3 sequence is 22 residues long. Losses at the gene ends were 2 bases for V and 1 base for J; bases not matched to a gene: 11. The germline CDR1 and CDR2 sequences are SGHTA and FQGNSA. Researchers amplified the TCR beta CDR3 regions from RNA transcripts. The HTBI primer set was used in a first-round RT-PCR of the TCR CDR3. Each CDR3 protein is one row after TCRdb ran MiXCR on the multiplex PCR reads. The data contain roughly 98,000 distinct CDR3 sequences, approximately 39% of them singletons. Ten or more counts support this clonotype. Its antigen is unidentified. Newly diagnosed hyperthyroidism patients aged 18 to 65 years had disease lasting under 2 months. Exclusion followed for patients with uncontrolled infection, other autoimmune disease, pregnancy or lactation.

This clonotype was obtained from a woman in her twenties or thirties with Graves' hyperthyroidism. Sequenced input: peripheral blood or thyroid tissue (not recorded which). V usage is TRBV7-2 and J usage is TRBJ2-6; 16 positions agree with TRBD2. CDR3 in DNA: TGTGCCAGCAGCTTACGTCAAACGGGACTAGCGGGAGGGAAATCTGGGGCCAACGTCCTGACTTTC. It is translated as CASSLRQTGLAGGKSGANVLTF. Together with reference TRBV7-2 and TRBJ2-6, the CDR3 gives the full variable domain: GAGVSQSPSNKVTEKGKDVELRCDPISGHTALYWYRQSLGQGLEFLIYFQGNSAPDKSGLPSDRFSAERTGGSVSTLTIQRTQQEDSAVYLCASSLRQTGLAGGKSGANVLTFGAGSRLTVL.